Given below is one T cell receptor (beta chain) in context. Its antigen is undetermined. The entry originates in a study of somatic mutations in cytotoxic T cells in rheumatoid arthritis. From germline, CDR1 is LNHDA and CDR2 SQIVND (reference sequence). The CDR3 has 15 amino acids. Trimming pared 2 bases from V and 1 base from J, leaving 9 bases between. The repertoire was sequenced with immunoSEQ multiplex PCR; TCRdb's copy has only in-frame clones and lacks some. The table lists over 2,000 clones, around four fifths of them singletons. Study results and limitations: Among rheumatoid arthritis patients and age-matched healthy controls, CD8+ T-cell clonality was not significantly different. CD8+ clonality increased with age in rheumatoid arthritis patients but not in healthy controls. About an eighth of the roughly 60 patients had a largest CD8+ clone above 20% of CD8+ cells.

The V and J genes are TRBV19 and TRBJ1-5; D perhaps matches TRBD1 (5 bases). The sample was CD8+ T cells sorted from blood. This receptor was taken from a woman in her seventies with rheumatoid arthritis. The CDR3 region is CASSIRAGSNQPQHF. CDR3 coding DNA: TGTGCCAGTAGTATACGCGCAGGGAGCAATCAGCCCCAGCATTTT.